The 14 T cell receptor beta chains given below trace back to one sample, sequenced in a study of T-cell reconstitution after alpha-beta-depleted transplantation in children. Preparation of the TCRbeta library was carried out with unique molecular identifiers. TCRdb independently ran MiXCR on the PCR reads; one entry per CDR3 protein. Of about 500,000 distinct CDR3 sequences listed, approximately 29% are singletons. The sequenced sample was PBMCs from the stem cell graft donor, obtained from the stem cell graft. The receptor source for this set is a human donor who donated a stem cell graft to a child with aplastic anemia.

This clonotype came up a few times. CDR3 coding DNA: TGTGCCAGCAGTCGAAGAGGGGACCATGAGCAGTTCTTC. Its protein is CASSRRGDHEQFF. This chain connects TRBV28 to TRBJ2-1; D tentatively fits TRBD1 or TRBD2 (5 bases each). The CDR3 spans 13 residues. The ends were cut back, 5 bases at V and 8 bases at J, with 13 bases in the middle. CDR1 is MDHEN and CDR2 is SYDVKM in the germline V gene.

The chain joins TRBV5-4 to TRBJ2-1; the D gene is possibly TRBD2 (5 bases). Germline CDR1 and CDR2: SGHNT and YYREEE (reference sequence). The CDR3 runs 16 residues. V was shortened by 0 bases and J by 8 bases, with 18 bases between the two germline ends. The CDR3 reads CASSLATGLVLDEQFF. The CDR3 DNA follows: TGTGCCAGCAGCTTGGCCACGGGATTGGTCCTGGATGAGCAGTTCTTC.

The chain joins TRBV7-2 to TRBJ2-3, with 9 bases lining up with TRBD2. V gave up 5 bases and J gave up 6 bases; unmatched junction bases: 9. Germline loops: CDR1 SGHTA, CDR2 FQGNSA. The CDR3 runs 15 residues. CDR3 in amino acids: CASSGRGLAGDTQYF. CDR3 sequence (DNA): TGTGCCAGCAGCGGAAGAGGTCTAGCGGGGGATACGCAGTATTTT.

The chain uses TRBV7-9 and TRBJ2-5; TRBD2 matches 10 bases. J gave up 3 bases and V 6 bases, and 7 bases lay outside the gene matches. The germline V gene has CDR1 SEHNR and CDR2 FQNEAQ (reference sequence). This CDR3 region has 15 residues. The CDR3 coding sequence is TGTGCCAGCAGTCATCTAGCGGGAGTCGAAGAGACCCAGTACTTC. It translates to CASSHLAGVEETQYF.

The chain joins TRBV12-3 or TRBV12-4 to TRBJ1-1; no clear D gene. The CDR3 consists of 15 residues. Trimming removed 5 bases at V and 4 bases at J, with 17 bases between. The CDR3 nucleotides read TGTGCCAGCAGTCCTCGGACGGCTGGAGCCACTGAAGCTTTCTTT. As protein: CASSPRTAGATEAFF.

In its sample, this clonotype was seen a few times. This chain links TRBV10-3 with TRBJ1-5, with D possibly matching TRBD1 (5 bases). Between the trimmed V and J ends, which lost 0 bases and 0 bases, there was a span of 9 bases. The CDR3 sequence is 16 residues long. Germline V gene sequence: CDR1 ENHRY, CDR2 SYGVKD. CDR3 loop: CAISESRRGSNQPQHF. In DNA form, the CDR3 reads TGTGCCATCAGTGAGTCGAGGAGGGGTAGCAATCAGCCCCAGCATTTT.

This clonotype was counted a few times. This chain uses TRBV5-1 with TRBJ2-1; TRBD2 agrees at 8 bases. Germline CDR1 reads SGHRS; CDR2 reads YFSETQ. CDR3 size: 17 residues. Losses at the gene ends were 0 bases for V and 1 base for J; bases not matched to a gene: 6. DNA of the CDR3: TGCGCCAGCAGCTTGGGGCTCACGGGAGGGTCCTACAATGAGCAGTTCTTC. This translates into CASSLGLTGGSYNEQFF.

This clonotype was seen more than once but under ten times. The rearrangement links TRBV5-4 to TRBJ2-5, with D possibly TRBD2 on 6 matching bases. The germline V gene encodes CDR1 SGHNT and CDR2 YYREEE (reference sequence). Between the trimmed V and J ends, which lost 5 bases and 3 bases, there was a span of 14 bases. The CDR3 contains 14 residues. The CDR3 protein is CASRGDWGKETQYF. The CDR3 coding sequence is TGTGCCAGCAGGGGGGACTGGGGGAAAGAGACCCAGTACTTC.

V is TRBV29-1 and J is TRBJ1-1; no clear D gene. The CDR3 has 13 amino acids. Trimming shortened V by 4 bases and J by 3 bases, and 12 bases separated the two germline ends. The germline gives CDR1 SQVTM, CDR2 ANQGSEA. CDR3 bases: TGCAGCGTTGTGGAGCAGATGGACACTGAAGCTTTCTTT. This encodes CSVVEQMDTEAFF. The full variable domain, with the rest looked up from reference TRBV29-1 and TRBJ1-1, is SAVISQKPSRDICQRGTSLTIQCQVDSQVTMMFWYRQQPGQSLTLIATANQGSEATYESGFVIDKFPISRPNLTFSTLTVSNMSPEDSSIYLCSVVEQMDTEAFFGQGTRLTVV.

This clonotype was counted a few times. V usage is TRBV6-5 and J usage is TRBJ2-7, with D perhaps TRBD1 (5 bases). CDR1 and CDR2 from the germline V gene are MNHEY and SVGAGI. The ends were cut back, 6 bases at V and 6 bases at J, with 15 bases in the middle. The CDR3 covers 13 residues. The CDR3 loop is CASSPSRVSEQYF. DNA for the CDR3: TGTGCCAGCAGCCCGAGCAGGGTTTCCGAGCAGTACTTC.

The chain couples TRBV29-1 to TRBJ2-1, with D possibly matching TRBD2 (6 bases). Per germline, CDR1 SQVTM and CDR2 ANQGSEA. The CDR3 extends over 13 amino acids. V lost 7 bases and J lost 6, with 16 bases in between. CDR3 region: CSALSGTLNEQFF. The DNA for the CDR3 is TGCAGCGCACTATCCGGGACTCTCAATGAGCAGTTCTTC.

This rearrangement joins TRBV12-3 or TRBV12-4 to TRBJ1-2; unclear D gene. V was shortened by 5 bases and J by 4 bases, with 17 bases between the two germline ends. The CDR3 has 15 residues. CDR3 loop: CASSQRLWEFYGYTF. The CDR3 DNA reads TGTGCCAGCAGTCAAAGACTATGGGAGTTCTATGGCTACACCTTC.

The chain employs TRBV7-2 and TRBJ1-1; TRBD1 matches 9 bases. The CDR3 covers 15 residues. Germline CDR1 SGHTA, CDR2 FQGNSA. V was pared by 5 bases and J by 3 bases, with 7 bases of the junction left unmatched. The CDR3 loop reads CASSPGTGKYTEAFF. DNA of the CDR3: TGTGCCAGCAGCCCGGGGACAGGGAAATACACTGAAGCTTTCTTT.

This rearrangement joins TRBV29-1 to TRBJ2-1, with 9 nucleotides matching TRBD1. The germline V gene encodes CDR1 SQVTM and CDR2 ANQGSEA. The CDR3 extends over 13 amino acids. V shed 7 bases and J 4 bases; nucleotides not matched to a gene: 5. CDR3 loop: CSARQGGYNEQFF. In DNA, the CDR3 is TGCAGCGCCCGACAGGGGGGGTACAATGAGCAGTTCTTC.